Described below is a single T cell receptor beta chain sequence and its context. Different DNA sequences within this sample yield the same CDR3. This sample stems from a study of blood T cell repertoires in COVID-19. Background on the study: Collection of acute and convalescent COVID-19 samples took place in the United States, Italy and Spain. Nucleic acid was either cDNA or gDNA, and it came from T cells, B-cell-depleted T cells, or PBMCs.

During active infection, Seattle patients enrolled and were then monitored through disease. In the study's own analysis: Reference gene primer amplification gave nucleated cell count estimates. The assay was immunoSEQ multiplex PCR, and TCRdb's table has in-frame clones only and misses some. The V and J calls and the clone size are those of that table, but D and trimming were determined from the DNA. The repertoire holds 200,000 to 300,000 clones, with roughly 86% as singletons. The sequenced sample was peripheral blood. This receptor was identified in a woman in her sixties with COVID-19, enrolled during active disease.

CDR3 amino acids: CASRGQGGQPQHF. The CDR3, as DNA: TGTGCCAGCAGAGGACAGGGCGGTCAGCCCCAGCATTTT. This sequence joins TRBV2 and TRBJ1-5; 8 bases match TRBD1. The CDR3 contains 13 residues. V lost 6 bases and J lost 6; bases outside the gene matches: 4. Germline loops: CDR1 SNHLY, CDR2 FYNNEI.